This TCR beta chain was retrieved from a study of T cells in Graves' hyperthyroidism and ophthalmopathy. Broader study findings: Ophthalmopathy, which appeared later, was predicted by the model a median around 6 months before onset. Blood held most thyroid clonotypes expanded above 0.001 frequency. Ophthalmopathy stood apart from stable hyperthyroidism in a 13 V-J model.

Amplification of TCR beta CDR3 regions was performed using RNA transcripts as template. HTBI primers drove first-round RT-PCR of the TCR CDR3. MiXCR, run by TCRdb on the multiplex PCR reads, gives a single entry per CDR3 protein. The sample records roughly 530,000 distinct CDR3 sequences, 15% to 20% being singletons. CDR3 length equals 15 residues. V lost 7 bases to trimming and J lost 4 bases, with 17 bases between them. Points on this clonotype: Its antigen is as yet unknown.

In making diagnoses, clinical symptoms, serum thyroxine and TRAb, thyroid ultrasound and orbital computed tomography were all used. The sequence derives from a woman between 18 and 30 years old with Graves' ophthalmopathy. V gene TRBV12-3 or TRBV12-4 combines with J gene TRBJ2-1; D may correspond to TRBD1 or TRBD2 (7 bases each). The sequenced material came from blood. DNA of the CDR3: TGTGCCAGCACCCAGGGGGGGGCCGGGTACAATGAGCAGTTCTTC. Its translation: CASTQGGAGYNEQFF.